The 2 T cell receptor beta chains below were found in one sample sequenced in a study of blood T cells in healthy people across ages. Sample-barcoded 5' priming and a J-beta primer mix drove a second PCR of 7 to 11 cycles. A single record per CDR3 protein comes from TCRdb applying MiXCR to the 5' RACE reads. The repertoire has roughly 700,000 distinct CDR3 sequences, 49% of them found once; the top ten carry roughly 30%. Sequencing was carried out using blood. The receptors shown here come from a woman aged 55 to 70 in good health.

This chain joins TRBV6-1 and TRBJ1-2; unclear D gene. This CDR3 region has 13 residues. CDR1 is MNHNS, CDR2 SASEGT, per germline. With 0 bases removed from V and 4 bases from J, the gap between germline ends came to 6 bases. Written as DNA, the CDR3 is TGTGCCAGCAGTGAAGCCCACCGCTATGGCTACACCTTC. Translating it yields CASSEAHRYGYTF.

V and J are TRBV29-1 and TRBJ2-5; no clear D gene. The end of the DNA aligns better with TRBJ2-7, so the J call may be wrong. CDR1 and CDR2 (germline): SQVTM, ANQGSEA. The CDR3 contains 13 residues. The CDR3 loop reads CSVEFDRVAEQYF. Here the CDR3 DNA reads TGCAGCGTTGAATTTGACCGGGTTGCCGAGCAGTACTTC.